This T cell receptor beta chain was observed in a study of identical twins. General observations from the study: Invariant populations such as MAIT and iNKT cells could partly muddle zero-insertion analyses. Modelling underestimated the level of out-of-frame TCR alpha sharing observed in monozygotic twins.

CDR3 length equals 15 residues. J gave up 3 bases and V 6 bases, and 5 bases lay outside the gene matches. For this clonotype: Its matching antigen is unknown.

TCRdb re-called the 5' RACE reads with MiXCR, one entry per CDR3 protein. The table records under 250,000 distinct CDR3 sequences, roughly 12% of them present only once. These data were also reused for a study on yellow fever vaccine responses in identical twins.

This chain joins TRBV12-3 or TRBV12-4 and TRBJ2-2; 9 bases map to TRBD1. This TCR was recovered from a young woman in good health. Sequencing was carried out using memory (CD45RO+) T cells sorted from blood. The CDR3 loop reads CASRNRDRDTGELFF. CDR3 sequence (DNA): TGTGCCAGCAGAAACCGGGACAGGGACACCGGGGAGCTGTTTTTT.